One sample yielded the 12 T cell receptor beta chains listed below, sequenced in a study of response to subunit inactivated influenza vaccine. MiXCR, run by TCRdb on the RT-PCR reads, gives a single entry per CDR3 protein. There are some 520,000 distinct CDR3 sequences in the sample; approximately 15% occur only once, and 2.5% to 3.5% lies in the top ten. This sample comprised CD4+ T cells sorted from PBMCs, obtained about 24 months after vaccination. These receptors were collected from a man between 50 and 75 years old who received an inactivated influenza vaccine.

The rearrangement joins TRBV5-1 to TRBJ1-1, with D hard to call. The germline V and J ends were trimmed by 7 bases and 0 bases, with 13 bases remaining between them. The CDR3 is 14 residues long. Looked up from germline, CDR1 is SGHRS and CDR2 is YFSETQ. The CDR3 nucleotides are TGCGCCAGCTTACCCGAGCCCATGAACACTGAAGCTTTCTTT. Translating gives CASLPEPMNTEAFF.

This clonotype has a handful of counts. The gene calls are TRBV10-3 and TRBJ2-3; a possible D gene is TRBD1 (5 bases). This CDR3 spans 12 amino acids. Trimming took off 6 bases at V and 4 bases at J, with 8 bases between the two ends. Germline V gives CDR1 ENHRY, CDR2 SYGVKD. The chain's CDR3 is CAISQGSDTQYF. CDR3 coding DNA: TGTGCCATCAGCCAGGGATCAGATACGCAGTATTTT.

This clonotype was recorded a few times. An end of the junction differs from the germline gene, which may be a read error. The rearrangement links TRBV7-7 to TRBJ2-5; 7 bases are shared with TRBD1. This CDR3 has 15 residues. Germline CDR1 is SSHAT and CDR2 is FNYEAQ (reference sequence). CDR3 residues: CASSLGGQIQETQYF. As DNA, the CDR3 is TGTGCTAGCAGCTTAGGGGGACAGATTCAAGAGACCCAGTACTTC.

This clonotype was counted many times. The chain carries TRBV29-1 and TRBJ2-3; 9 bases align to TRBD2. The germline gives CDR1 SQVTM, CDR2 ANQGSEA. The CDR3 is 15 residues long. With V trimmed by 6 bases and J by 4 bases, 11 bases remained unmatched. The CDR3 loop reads CSVVAGAHDSDTQYF. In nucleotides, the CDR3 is TGCAGCGTGGTAGCGGGGGCCCACGATTCAGATACGCAGTATTTT.

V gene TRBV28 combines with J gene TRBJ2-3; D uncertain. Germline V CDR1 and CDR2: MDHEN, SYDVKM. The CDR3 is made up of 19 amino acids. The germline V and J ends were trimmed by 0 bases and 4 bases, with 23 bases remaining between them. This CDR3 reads CASSLWKLTAQGLADTQYF. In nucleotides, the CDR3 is TGTGCCAGCAGTTTATGGAAATTGACCGCACAAGGGTTAGCAGATACGCAGTATTTT.

CDR3 DNA: TGTGCCAGCACAGCAAGCACAGATACGCAGTATTTT. This codes for CASTASTDTQYF. The chain has TRBV7-9 and TRBJ2-3; the D is unclear. The germline CDR1 and CDR2 sequences are SEHNR and FQNEAQ (reference sequence). The CDR3 is made up of 12 amino acids. The V and J ends lost 7 bases and 0 bases respectively, with 5 bases between them.

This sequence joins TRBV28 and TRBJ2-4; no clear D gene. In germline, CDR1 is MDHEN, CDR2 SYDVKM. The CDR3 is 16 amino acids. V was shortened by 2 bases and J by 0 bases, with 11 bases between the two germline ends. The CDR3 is CASSLDVRLAKNIQYF. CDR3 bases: TGTGCCAGCAGTTTAGATGTACGGCTAGCCAAAAACATTCAGTACTTC.

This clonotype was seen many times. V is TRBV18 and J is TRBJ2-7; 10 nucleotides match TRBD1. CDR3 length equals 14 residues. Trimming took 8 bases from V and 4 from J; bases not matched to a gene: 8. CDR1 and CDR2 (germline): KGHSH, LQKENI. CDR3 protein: CASSPRQGAYEQYF. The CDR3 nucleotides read TGTGCCAGCAGCCCGAGACAGGGGGCTTACGAGCAGTACTTC.

The DNA for the CDR3 is TGCGCCAGCAGCTTATTGCGGGACTACGAGCAGTACTTC. This gives the protein CASSLLRDYEQYF. The chain links TRBV5-1 to TRBJ2-7; D might be TRBD2 (6 bases). Germline CDR1 is SGHRS and CDR2 is YFSETQ. V was pared by 2 bases and J by 3 bases, with 9 bases between. CDR3 size: 13 residues. Full variable domain (remainder filled in from reference TRBV5-1 and TRBJ2-7): KAGVTQTPRYLIKTRGQQVTLSCSPISGHRSVSWYQQTPGQGLQFLFEYFSETQRNKGNFPGRFSGRQFSNSRSEMNVSTLELGDSALYLCASSLLRDYEQYFGPGTRLTVT.

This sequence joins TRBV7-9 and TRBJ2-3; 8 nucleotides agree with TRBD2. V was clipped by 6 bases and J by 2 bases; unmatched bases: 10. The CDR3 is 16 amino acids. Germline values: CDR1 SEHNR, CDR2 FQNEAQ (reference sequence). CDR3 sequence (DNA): TGTGCCAGCAGTCGCAGGTTTAGCGGGAACACAGATACGCAGTATTTT. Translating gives CASSRRFSGNTDTQYF.

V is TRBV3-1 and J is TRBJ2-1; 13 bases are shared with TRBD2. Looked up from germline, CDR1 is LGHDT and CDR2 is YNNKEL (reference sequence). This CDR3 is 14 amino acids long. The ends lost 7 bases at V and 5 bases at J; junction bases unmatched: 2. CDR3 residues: CASTGTSGNNEQFF. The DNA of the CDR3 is TGTGCCAGCACCGGGACTAGCGGGAACAATGAGCAGTTCTTC.

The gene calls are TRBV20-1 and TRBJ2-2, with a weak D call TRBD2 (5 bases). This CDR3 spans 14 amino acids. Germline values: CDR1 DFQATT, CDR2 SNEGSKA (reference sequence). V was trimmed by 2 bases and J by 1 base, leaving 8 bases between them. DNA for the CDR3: TGCAGTGCTAGACTGAGCGGGAACACCGGGGAGCTGTTTTTT. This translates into CSARLSGNTGELFF.